This T cell receptor beta chain came from a study of blood T cell repertoires in COVID-19. Study summary: COVID-19 samples from acute and convalescent phases originated in the United States, Italy and Spain.

Trimming removed 5 bases from V and 3 bases from J; junction bases left unmatched: 4. The V gene's germline CDR1 is SGHTA and CDR2 FQGNSA. The CDR3 loop spans 13 amino acids. Patients in Seattle were enrolled during active infection, then followed longitudinally. Authors' analysis steps: Nucleated cell number was recorded as an estimate derived from reference gene primer amplification. Profiled with immunoSEQ multiplex PCR; TCRdb holds only in-frame clones, not every one. The V and J calls and clone size were taken over from that table, and D and trimming were inferred from the DNA. The table records fewer than 700,000 clones, 85% to 90% of them present only once.

The chain joins TRBV7-2 to TRBJ2-7; 7 bases agree with TRBD1. This receptor was obtained from a woman in her forties or fifties with COVID-19, enrolled during active disease. The sample comprised peripheral blood. CDR3 protein: CASSTGQLYEQYF. The CDR3 DNA sequence: TGTGCCAGCAGCACGGGACAGCTCTACGAGCAGTACTTC. The variable domain in full, with the rest retrieved from reference TRBV7-2 and TRBJ2-7, is GAGVSQSPSNKVTEKGKDVELRCDPISGHTALYWYRQSLGQGLEFLIYFQGNSAPDKSGLPSDRFSAERTGGSVSTLTIQRTQQEDSAVYLCASSTGQLYEQYFGPGTRLTVT.